Below, 30 T cell receptor beta chains from the same sample are listed, as sequenced in a study of blood T cell repertoires in COVID-19. Measured with immunoSEQ multiplex PCR; TCRdb has only the in-frame clones, and not every one. The table includes about 430,000 clones, around nine tenths detected once. Sequenced material: PBMCs or T cells enriched from blood (not recorded which). The receptors originated from a woman between 18 and 29 years old who had been exposed to COVID-19.

The V gene is TRBV28, the J gene TRBJ1-4; perhaps TRBD1 as D (5 bases). Germline values: CDR1 MDHEN, CDR2 SYDVKM. The CDR3 has 14 amino acids. The V end was cut by 6 bases, the J end by 6 bases, with 14 bases between. CDR3 DNA: TGTGCCAGCAGGTCTTATTTAGGGGATGAAAAACTGTTTTTT. This codes for CASRSYLGDEKLFF.

This chain links TRBV7-9 with TRBJ2-7, with 9 bases aligning to TRBD1. Germline V gene lookup returns CDR1 SEHNR and CDR2 FQNEAQ (reference sequence). The V and J ends lost 5 bases and 3 bases, in that order; junction bases with no gene match: 5. The CDR3 totals 14 residues. The CDR3 nucleotides read TGTGCCAGCAGCCCCACGGGACAGGGCTACGAGCAGTACTTC. Amino acids: CASSPTGQGYEQYF.

CDR3 protein: CASSPGDQPQHF. CDR3 DNA: TGTGCCAGCAGTCCAGGGGATCAGCCCCAGCATTTT. The chain carries TRBV12-3 or TRBV12-4 and TRBJ1-5; possibly TRBD1 for D (6 bases). The V end was cut by 5 bases, the J end by 5 bases, with 7 bases between. This CDR3 is built from 12 residues.

V and J are TRBV6-1 and TRBJ1-3; 8 bases are shared with TRBD1. This CDR3 contains 17 residues. Germline V lookup: CDR1 MNHNS, CDR2 SASEGT. Unmatched junction bases numbered 5, after V lost 1 base and J lost 0 bases. The CDR3 DNA reads TGTGCCAGCAGTGAAGGGACAGGGCCTTACTCTGGAAACACCATATATTTT. Its protein is CASSEGTGPYSGNTIYF.

The DNA for the CDR3 is TGTGCCAGCAGCCCAGGGGGGAAGAATGAAAAACTGTTTTTT. Translating it yields CASSPGGKNEKLFF. The chain has TRBV5-4 and TRBJ1-4; the match to TRBD1 covers 7 bases. This CDR3 spans 14 amino acids. CDR1 SGHNT and CDR2 YYREEE come from the germline V gene (reference sequence). V lost 4 bases, J lost 5 bases, and 5 bases stayed unmatched.

This clone was seen more than once but under ten times. This sequence joins TRBV28 and TRBJ2-2; 10 bases align to TRBD1. The CDR3 runs 16 residues. CDR1 and CDR2 (germline): MDHEN, SYDVKM. V was pared by 4 bases and J by 5 bases, with 7 bases of the junction left unmatched. CDR3 coding DNA: TGTGCCAGCAGTTCCCTGGGACAGGGGAGGACCGGGGAGCTGTTTTTT. The encoded protein is CASSSLGQGRTGELFF.

This rearrangement joins TRBV7-2 to TRBJ2-7, with 9 bases aligning to TRBD1. The germline V gene has CDR1 SGHTA and CDR2 FQGNSA. CDR3 length: 15 residues. V was clipped by 4 bases and J by 7 bases; unmatched bases: 11. CDR3 nucleotide sequence: TGTGCCAGCAGCTCTGTGGGGACAGGGCATCAAGAGCAGTACTTC. Its protein is CASSSVGTGHQEQYF.

This clone appeared a single time. The CDR3 reads CASSVLAGSEQFF. CDR3 DNA: TGCGCCAGCAGTGTACTAGCGGGGTCCGAGCAGTTCTTC. J is TRBJ2-1 and V is TRBV10-2; 10 bases line up with TRBD2. V was clipped by 4 bases and J by 10 bases; unmatched bases: 4. Looked up from germline, CDR1 is WSHSY and CDR2 is SAAADI. The CDR3 totals 13 residues.

V usage is TRBV5-1 and J usage is TRBJ1-6, with 9 bases aligning to TRBD1. CDR1 and CDR2 from the germline V gene are SGHRS and YFSETQ. V lost 4 bases, J lost 6 bases, and 2 bases stayed unmatched. The CDR3 runs 14 residues. CDR3 bases: TGCGCCAGCAGCCAACAGGGGGCTAATTCACCCCTCCACTTT. Its translation is CASSQQGANSPLHF.

The chain links TRBV2 to TRBJ1-2; D is perhaps TRBD1 (6 bases). Looked up from germline, CDR1 is SNHLY and CDR2 is FYNNEI. The CDR3 loop spans 14 amino acids. Trimming stripped 6 bases from V and 2 bases from J, with 13 bases between. The CDR3, as DNA: TGTGCCAGCAGGATACAGGGTGGGAACTATGGCTACACCTTC. Its protein product is CASRIQGGNYGYTF.

The V call is TRBV30, the J call TRBJ1-5, with D hard to call. The CDR3 is 13 residues long. Trimming removed 2 bases at V and 3 bases at J, with 8 bases between. CDR1 is GTSNPN and CDR2 is SVGIG in the germline V gene (reference sequence). Written as DNA, the CDR3 is TGTGCCTGGAGTCCGAGGTCCAATCAGCCCCAGCATTTT. It encodes CAWSPRSNQPQHF.

The chain recombines TRBV6-5 with TRBJ2-7, with TRBD1 matching over 11 bases. V dropped 7 bases and J dropped 5; count of bases not matched to a gene: 4. Germline V CDR1 and CDR2: MNHEY, SVGAGI. The CDR3 covers 13 residues. The CDR3 sequence: CASTGQGAHEQYF. CDR3 DNA sequence: TGTGCCAGCACAGGACAGGGGGCGCACGAGCAGTACTTC.

The chain combines TRBV6-6 with TRBJ2-3; weak D call: TRBD2 (6 bases). The CDR3 runs 13 residues. V was pared by 6 bases and J by 5 bases, with 12 bases between. CDR1 MNHNY and CDR2 SVGAGI come from the germline V gene (reference sequence). This CDR3 is CASSLAGGDTQYF. The CDR3 coding sequence is TGTGCCAGCAGCCTCGCCGGGGGAGATACGCAGTATTTT.

V usage is TRBV5-4 and J usage is TRBJ2-7; the match to TRBD2 covers 8 bases. Germline V gene lookup returns CDR1 SGHNT and CDR2 YYREEE (reference sequence). This CDR3 has 15 amino acids. V gave up 2 bases and J gave up 1 base; unmatched junction bases: 5. The CDR3 DNA reads as TGTGCCAGCAGCTTTGGTAGCGGGGTATCCTACGAGCAGTACTTC. Protein sequence: CASSFGSGVSYEQYF.

This chain uses TRBV23-1 with TRBJ1-1; the D is unclear. TRBV23-1 is reported as an ORF; its role is uncertain. The V and J ends lost 0 bases and 3 bases respectively, with 20 bases between them. The CDR3 is 18 amino acids. This CDR3 is CASSQSPYIRRADTEAFF. CDR3 DNA: TGCGCCAGCAGTCAATCGCCGTATATCCGGAGGGCGGACACTGAAGCTTTCTTT.

The rearrangement links TRBV11-2 to TRBJ1-2, with a tentative D call TRBD1 (6 bases). Trimming left V 1 base short and J 7 bases short, with 10 bases between. Looked up from germline, CDR1 is SGHAT and CDR2 is FQNNGV. The CDR3 sequence is 13 residues long. CDR3 residues: CASSLGGLTGYTF. CDR3 nucleotides: TGTGCCAGCAGCTTAGGGGGGCTAACTGGCTACACCTTC.

The V call is TRBV13, the J call TRBJ1-2, with D possibly matching TRBD1 (5 bases). CDR3 length: 15 amino acids. Germline V lookup: CDR1 PRHDT, CDR2 FYEKMQ (reference sequence). V was cut by 0 bases and J by 4 bases, with 12 bases left in between. The CDR3 reads CASSLGWEGLYGYTF. In nucleotides, the CDR3 is TGTGCCAGCAGCTTAGGCTGGGAGGGACTCTATGGCTACACCTTC.

The genes are TRBV5-1 and TRBJ1-1; 7 positions agree with TRBD1. Germline CDR1 reads SGHRS; CDR2 reads YFSETQ. The CDR3 sequence is 13 residues long. The junction had 11 bases not matched to a gene; V was cut back by 7 bases and J by 8 bases. The CDR3 bases are TGCGCCAGCCGCGAGACAGGGAGTTCAGAAGCTTTCTTT. Amino acid sequence: CASRETGSSEAFF.

V and J are TRBV19 and TRBJ1-2, with 9 bases aligning to TRBD1. The germline V gene has CDR1 LNHDA and CDR2 SQIVND (reference sequence). The CDR3 extends over 15 amino acids. V shed 7 bases, J shed 4 bases, and the junction held 10 bases outside the gene matches. CDR3 loop: CASNPGTGSSYGYTF. In nucleotides, the CDR3 is TGTGCCAGTAACCCAGGGACAGGGTCTTCCTATGGCTACACCTTC.

The count of this clone is one. CDR3 loop: CSGQGSSYNEQFF. As DNA, the CDR3 is TGCAGCGGACAGGGGAGCTCCTACAATGAGCAGTTCTTC. The chain carries TRBV29-1 and TRBJ2-1; 8 nucleotides align to TRBD1. Germline V gene data show CDR1 as SQVTM and CDR2 as ANQGSEA. The CDR3 has 13 residues. Unmatched junction bases numbered 2, after V lost 7 bases and J lost 0 bases.

V and J are TRBV20-1 and TRBJ2-7, with 8 nucleotides matching TRBD1. The CDR3 has 15 residues. The V gene end was trimmed by 3 bases and the J gene end by 1 base; junction bases not matched to a gene: 8. CDR1 is DFQATT, CDR2 SNEGSKA, per germline (reference sequence). The CDR3 region is CSASRRQGQSYEQYF. CDR3 coding DNA: TGCAGTGCTAGTCGCCGACAGGGGCAATCCTACGAGCAGTACTTC.

The chain couples TRBV7-6 to TRBJ2-3; D possibly corresponds to TRBD2 (6 bases). Germline-derived CDR1 and CDR2 are SGHVS and FNYEAQ. This CDR3 has 14 amino acids. The ends were cut back, 3 bases at V and 2 bases at J, with 9 bases in the middle. For the CDR3, the DNA is TGTGCCAGCAGCTTGGCGGGGCTCACAGATACGCAGTATTTT. Its translation is CASSLAGLTDTQYF. Looking up the rest from reference TRBV7-6 and TRBJ2-3 gives the full variable domain: GAGVSQSPRYKVTKRGQDVALRCDPISGHVSLYWYRQALGQGPEFLTYFNYEAQQDKSGLPNDRFSAERPEGSISTLTIQRTEQRDSAMYRCASSLAGLTDTQYFGPGTRLTVL.

This clone was detected only a few times. CDR3 loop: CASSKWPGLGNQPQHF. CDR3 nucleotide sequence: TGTGCCAGCAGCAAATGGCCGGGACTTGGGAATCAGCCCCAGCATTTT. The V and J genes are TRBV11-2 and TRBJ1-5; weak D call: TRBD1 (5 bases). V lost 5 bases to trimming and J lost 4 bases, with 18 bases between them. This CDR3 spans 16 amino acids. CDR1 and CDR2 (germline): SGHAT, FQNNGV.

The CDR3 reads CASSPDRGVRNTIYF. In DNA form, the CDR3 reads TGTGCCAGCAGTCCAGACAGGGGGGTAAGAAACACCATATATTTT. This chain uses TRBV28 with TRBJ1-3; 9 bases are shared with TRBD1. Trimming cost V 5 bases and J 5 bases; bases outside gene matches: 7. CDR3 length: 15 residues. Germline CDR1 is MDHEN and CDR2 is SYDVKM.

The V call is TRBV11-2, the J call TRBJ2-5; D is possibly TRBD2 (6 bases). Germline V lookup: CDR1 SGHAT, CDR2 FQNNGV. V was trimmed by 5 bases and J by 1 base, leaving 14 bases between them. The length of the CDR3 is 15 residues. CDR3 region: CASSRLTSAQETQYF. The CDR3 DNA sequence: TGTGCCAGCAGCAGATTGACTAGTGCCCAAGAGACCCAGTACTTC. Full variable domain (missing parts from reference TRBV11-2 and TRBJ2-5): EAGVAQSPRYKIIEKRQSVAFWCNPISGHATLYWYQQILGQGPKLLIQFQNNGVVDDSQLPKDRFSAERLKGVDSTLKIQPAKLEDSAVYLCASSRLTSAQETQYFGPGTRLLVL.

The chain recombines TRBV3-1 (or the pseudogene TRBV3-2) with TRBJ2-1; TRBD2 matches 10 bases. Trimming removed 0 bases from V and 2 bases from J; junction bases left unmatched: 16. CDR1 and CDR2 (germline): LGHDT, YNNKEL (reference sequence). CDR3 size: 21 residues. The CDR3 here is CASSQDPRLAGVLGTYNEQFF. CDR3 nucleotide sequence: TGTGCCAGCAGCCAAGATCCGCGGCTAGCGGGAGTTCTAGGTACCTACAATGAGCAGTTCTTC.

J is TRBJ1-6 and V is TRBV18, with a tentative D call TRBD1 (6 bases). Germline V gives CDR1 KGHSH, CDR2 LQKENI. Between the trimmed V and J ends, which lost 4 bases and 7 bases, there was a span of 20 bases. The length of the CDR3 is 17 residues. The CDR3 protein is CASSQASGVRGNSPLHF. The CDR3 DNA is TGTGCCAGCTCACAGGCTTCCGGCGTCAGGGGAAATTCACCCCTCCACTTT.

The J gene is TRBJ2-3, the V gene TRBV23-1; 7 nucleotides agree with TRBD2. TRBV23-1 is placed among ORFs of uncertain function. This CDR3 contains 17 residues. Trimming removed 0 bases from V and 1 base from J; junction bases left unmatched: 7. The CDR3 loop reads CASSQSGGVIRTDTQYF. For the CDR3, the DNA is TGCGCCAGCAGTCAATCGGGGGGGGTTATCCGCACAGATACGCAGTATTTT.

The chain links TRBV6-4 to TRBJ1-6, with no clear D. Germline V lookup: CDR1 MRHNA, CDR2 SNTAGT. V shed 8 bases and J shed 7 bases, with 12 bases lying between them. The CDR3 is made up of 13 amino acids. The CDR3 loop is CASADTQNSPLHF. CDR3 DNA sequence: TGTGCCAGCGCTGACACTCAGAATTCACCCCTCCACTTT.

V and J are TRBV6-5 and TRBJ2-7; 7 nucleotides match TRBD1. This CDR3 has 14 amino acids. The V gene end was trimmed by 8 bases and the J gene end by 5 bases; junction bases not matched to a gene: 12. The germline V gene encodes CDR1 MNHEY and CDR2 SVGAGI. The CDR3 sequence: CASHRFDRADEQYF. The CDR3 DNA reads as TGTGCCAGCCACCGTTTTGACAGGGCGGACGAGCAGTACTTC.